Below, one T cell receptor (beta chain) is given with its context. The sample belongs to a study of blood T cell repertoires in COVID-19. Whole-study context: Spain, Italy and the United States supplied samples that represented acute and convalescent COVID-19. The cDNA or gDNA used as material had been derived from T cells, B-cell-depleted T cells, or PBMCs.

This CDR3 has 17 amino acids. V lost 5 bases and J lost 2, with 21 bases in between. Germline V gives CDR1 SGHDN, CDR2 FVKESK. Participants had their cohort set by participant-reported clinical history. Only in-frame clones appear in the TCRdb table, and some are missing; sequencing was by immunoSEQ multiplex PCR. The table lists 130,000 to 150,000 clones, about 83% of them singletons. The sequenced sample was PBMCs or T cells enriched from blood (not recorded which). The rearrangement links TRBV14 to TRBJ1-2; D might be TRBD1 (6 bases). This TCR derives from a woman aged 45-65 years who had been exposed to COVID-19. CDR3 coding DNA: TGTGCCAGCAGCTCAAAAAATAAGACAGGAGACAACTATGGCTACACCTTC. It codes for CASSSKNKTGDNYGYTF.